Shown below are 19 T cell receptor beta chains from a single sample sequenced in a study of T-cell reconstitution after alpha-beta-depleted transplantation in children. Preparing the TCRbeta library involved the use of unique molecular identifiers. TCRdb passed the PCR reads through MiXCR, listing each CDR3 protein once. The sample consists of fewer than 350,000 distinct CDR3 sequences, about 9.4% of them appearing once. Sequenced material: PBMCs, taken before TCRalphabeta/CD19-depleted stem cell transplant. These receptors all stem from a boy under three years old with acute myeloid leukemia, due to receive a stem cell transplant.

This clonotype has ten or more counts. The chain is built from TRBV28 and TRBJ1-2; maybe TRBD1 (5 bases). This CDR3 is built from 12 residues. Trimming left V 3 bases short and J 13 bases short, with 15 bases between. Looked up from germline, CDR1 is MDHEN and CDR2 is SYDVKM. The CDR3 DNA reads TGTGCCAGCAGTTTCGACAGCCTGAGAAGCACCTTC. Its translation is CASSFDSLRSTF.

At least ten counts were recorded for this clonotype. This chain connects TRBV12-3 or TRBV12-4 to TRBJ2-7, with D perhaps being TRBD1 or TRBD2 (5 bases each). There are 14 residues in the CDR3. Trimming pared 3 bases from V and 2 bases from J, leaving 11 bases between. The CDR3 region is CASSFGAETYEQYF. DNA of the CDR3: TGTGCCAGCAGTTTCGGGGCAGAAACCTACGAGCAGTACTTC.

The chain links TRBV4-1 to TRBJ2-1; TRBD2 might be the D (6 bases). Germline CDR1 and CDR2: MGHRA and YSYEKL. The V gene lost 4 bases and the J gene lost 3 bases, with 13 bases spanning the gap. This CDR3 is 15 amino acids long. CDR3 residues: CASSLSGLGYNEQFF. The CDR3, as DNA: TGCGCCAGCAGCCTGAGCGGGTTAGGCTACAATGAGCAGTTCTTC.

This clonotype was found many times. The chain has TRBV5-1 and TRBJ2-5; 8 nucleotides line up with TRBD2. The CDR3 totals 13 residues. Germline loops: CDR1 SGHRS, CDR2 YFSETQ. After removal of 7 bases from V and 5 bases from J, the junction contained 7 bases not matched to a gene. DNA of the CDR3: TGCGCCAGCTCGGGGGGGCCCAGGGAGACCCAGTACTTC. Translating gives CASSGGPRETQYF.

This clonotype was counted between two and nine times. The rearrangement links TRBV6-1 to TRBJ1-1, with a possible D match to TRBD1 (6 bases). The CDR3 is made up of 14 amino acids. Looked up from germline, CDR1 is MNHNS and CDR2 is SASEGT. The V gene lost 10 bases and the J gene lost 2 bases, with 17 bases spanning the gap. Here the CDR3 reads CAIRAPGQNTEAFF. The DNA of the CDR3 is TGTGCCATCAGGGCCCCGGGACAAAACACTGAAGCTTTCTTT.

This clonotype was seen at least ten times. The chain is built from TRBV28 and TRBJ2-5; 7 nucleotides line up with TRBD1. Germline V lookup: CDR1 MDHEN, CDR2 SYDVKM. The ends lost 2 bases at V and 4 bases at J; junction bases unmatched: 7. The CDR3 covers 15 residues. In nucleotides, the CDR3 is TGTGCCAGCAGTTTACACGCGGCAGGGGGAGAGACCCAGTACTTC. Translated: CASSLHAAGGETQYF.

Many counts were recorded for this clonotype. The chain combines TRBV4-3 with TRBJ2-2; TRBD1 might be the D (5 bases). Germline CDR1 and CDR2: LGHNA and YSLEER. The CDR3 runs 15 residues. Trimming removed 0 bases from V and 5 bases from J, with 10 bases in between. In DNA, the CDR3 is TGCGCCAGCAGCCAAGAAACAGGACGGACCGGGGAGCTGTTTTTT. It encodes CASSQETGRTGELFF.

This clonotype was detected many times. The chain joins TRBV4-2 to TRBJ2-5, with D possibly TRBD2 on 5 matching bases. The CDR3 consists of 15 residues. V lost 0 bases and J lost 5, with 13 bases in between. Germline assignment: CDR1 LGHNA and CDR2 YNFKEQ. The CDR3 DNA follows: TGTGCCAGCAGCCAAGATAGAGGGCAGTGGGAGACCCAGTACTTC. Translated, it gives CASSQDRGQWETQYF.

This chain connects TRBV12-3 or TRBV12-4 to TRBJ2-1; 13 bases align to TRBD2. V was clipped by 5 bases and J by 12 bases; unmatched bases: 13. This CDR3 region has 16 residues. The CDR3 DNA follows: TGTGCCAGCAGTGACGTCCAAGGACTAGCGGGAGCTTCGCAGTTCTTC. The encoded protein is CASSDVQGLAGASQFF.

Notes on this clonotype: One base away lies a much larger clone, so this may be a sequencing read error. The chain links TRBV7-3 to TRBJ2-2; perhaps TRBD2 as D (5 bases). Germline V gene lookup returns CDR1 SGHTA and CDR2 FQGTGA. This CDR3 is 14 amino acids long. Trimming took off 2 bases at V and 7 bases at J, with 11 bases between the two ends. Here the CDR3 DNA reads TGTGCCAGCAGCTTACCCGGGGAAGTCGGGGAGCTGTTTTTT. It translates to CASSLPGEVGELFF.

In this sample, this clonotype turned up many times. The chain has TRBV9 and TRBJ2-2, with TRBD2 matching 14 bases. CDR1 and CDR2 (germline): SGDLS, YYNGEE. The CDR3 is 17 amino acids. V gave up 2 bases and J gave up 9 bases; unmatched junction bases: 9. DNA of the CDR3: TGTGCCAGCAGCGTCTCCCCCGGGACTAGCGGGGGCAGGGAGCTGTTTTTT. It specifies CASSVSPGTSGGRELFF.

This clonotype was detected many times. The CDR3 DNA sequence: TGCGCCAGCAGCTTGATTCGGGACGGGAACACTGAAGCTTTCTTT. It translates to CASSLIRDGNTEAFF. The chain recombines TRBV5-1 with TRBJ1-1; TRBD1 might be the D (5 bases). Germline CDR1 is SGHRS and CDR2 is YFSETQ. This CDR3 region has 15 residues. V lost 1 base, J lost 1 base, and 11 bases lay in between.

The table lists this clonotype with many counts. This chain uses TRBV7-2 with TRBJ1-5; no definite D call. This CDR3 contains 17 residues. Germline V gene data show CDR1 as SGHTA and CDR2 as FQGNSA. With 1 base removed from V and 1 base from J, the gap between germline ends came to 14 bases. The CDR3 sequence is CASSLVGVYGSNQPQHF. DNA for the CDR3: TGTGCCAGCAGCTTAGTCGGGGTTTATGGGAGCAATCAGCCCCAGCATTTT.

About this clonotype itself: Just one base apart from a much larger clone, this may be a read error. V is TRBV5-1 and J is TRBJ2-1; D remains ambiguous. The V gene lost 6 bases and the J gene lost 8 bases, with 9 bases spanning the gap. Germline-derived CDR1 and CDR2 are SGHRS and YFSETQ. The CDR3 sequence is 11 residues long. The CDR3 nucleotides read TGCGCCAGCAAACACGGCTATGAGCAGTTCTTC. It yields the protein CASKHGYEQFF.

The chain employs TRBV20-1 and TRBJ2-2; D is possibly TRBD2 (6 bases). Germline V gives CDR1 DFQATT, CDR2 SNEGSKA (reference sequence). Trimming took off 5 bases at V and 4 bases at J, with 20 bases between the two ends. The CDR3 loop spans 16 amino acids. The CDR3 DNA reads TGCAGTGCTGCGCAGGTCCTCCCCGGGGGCACCGGGGAGCTGTTTTTT. It specifies CSAAQVLPGGTGELFF.

Note on this clonotype: A clone one base away is much larger, so this may be a read error. The chain combines TRBV5-1 with TRBJ2-1; TRBD2 might be the D (5 bases). Trimming pared 4 bases from V and 5 bases from J, leaving 13 bases between. The length of the CDR3 is 14 residues. CDR1 and CDR2 (germline): SGHRS, YFSETQ. The CDR3 region is CASSADGEHNEQFF. The CDR3, as DNA: TGCGCCAGCAGCGCCGATGGGGAGCACAATGAGCAGTTCTTC.

This clonotype was counted many times. The chain links TRBV5-1 to TRBJ2-3, with 10 bases fitting TRBD2. V dropped 3 bases and J dropped 0; count of bases not matched to a gene: 1. This CDR3 has 15 residues. In germline, CDR1 is SGHRS, CDR2 YFSETQ. The CDR3 bases are TGCGCCAGCAGCTCGACTAGCGGGAGCACAGATACGCAGTATTTT. It encodes CASSSTSGSTDTQYF.

Regarding this clonotype: A much larger clonotype is one base distant, so this may be a read error. The rearrangement links TRBV28 to TRBJ2-7; D possibly corresponds to TRBD1 (5 bases). From germline, CDR1 is MDHEN and CDR2 SYDVKM. This CDR3 has 14 residues. The germline V and J ends were trimmed by 8 bases and 5 bases, with 19 bases remaining between them. CDR3 nucleotides: TGTGCCAGCGGTATGGGGCCAGGGCCCCACGAGCAGTACTTC. It codes for CASGMGPGPHEQYF.

The V call is TRBV24-1, the J call TRBJ2-1; the D call may be TRBD1 or TRBD2 (7 bases each). Deletions cut 2 bases from V and 2 bases from J, with 12 bases between. Germline V gives CDR1 KGHDR, CDR2 SFDVKD. The length of the CDR3 is 16 residues. CDR3 sequence (DNA): TGTGCCACCAGTGATTGGGAGGGGGCCCCCTACAATGAGCAGTTCTTC. Amino acids: CATSDWEGAPYNEQFF.